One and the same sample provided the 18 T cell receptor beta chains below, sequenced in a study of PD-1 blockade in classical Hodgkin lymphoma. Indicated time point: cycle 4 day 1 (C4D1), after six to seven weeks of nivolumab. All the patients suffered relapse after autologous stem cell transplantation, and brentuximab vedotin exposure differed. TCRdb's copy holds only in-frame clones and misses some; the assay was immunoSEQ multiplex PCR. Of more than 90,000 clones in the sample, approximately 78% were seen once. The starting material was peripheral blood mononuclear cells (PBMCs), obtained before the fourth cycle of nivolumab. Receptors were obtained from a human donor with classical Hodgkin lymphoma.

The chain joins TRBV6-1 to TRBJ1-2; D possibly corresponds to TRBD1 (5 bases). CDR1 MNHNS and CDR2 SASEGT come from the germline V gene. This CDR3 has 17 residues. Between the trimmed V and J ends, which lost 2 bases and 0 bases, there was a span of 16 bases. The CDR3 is CASSEQGLGTANYGYTF. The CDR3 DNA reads TGTGCCAGCAGTGAACAAGGCTTGGGGACGGCTAACTATGGCTACACCTTC.

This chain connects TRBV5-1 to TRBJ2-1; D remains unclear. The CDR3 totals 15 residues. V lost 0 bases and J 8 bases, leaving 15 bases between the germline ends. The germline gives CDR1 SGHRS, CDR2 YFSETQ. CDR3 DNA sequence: TGCGCCAGCAGCTTGGTTTTAGCACCTGGCGATGAGCAGTTCTTC. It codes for CASSLVLAPGDEQFF.

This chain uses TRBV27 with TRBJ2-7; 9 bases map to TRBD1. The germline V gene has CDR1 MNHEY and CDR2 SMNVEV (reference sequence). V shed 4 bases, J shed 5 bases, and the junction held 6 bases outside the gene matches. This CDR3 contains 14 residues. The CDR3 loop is CASSYRGRRDEQYF. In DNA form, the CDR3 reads TGTGCCAGCAGTTACAGGGGGCGCCGCGACGAGCAGTACTTC.

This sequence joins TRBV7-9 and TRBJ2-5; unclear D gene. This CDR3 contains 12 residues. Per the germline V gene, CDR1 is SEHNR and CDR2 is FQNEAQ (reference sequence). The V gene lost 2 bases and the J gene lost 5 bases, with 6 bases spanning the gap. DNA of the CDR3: TGTGCCAGCAGCTTAAATGAGGAGACCCAGTACTTC. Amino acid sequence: CASSLNEETQYF.

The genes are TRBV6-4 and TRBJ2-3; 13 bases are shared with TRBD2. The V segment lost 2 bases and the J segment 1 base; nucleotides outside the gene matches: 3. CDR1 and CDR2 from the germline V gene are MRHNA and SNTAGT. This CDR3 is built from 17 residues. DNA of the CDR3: TGTGCCAGCAGTGACACTAGCGGGGGGGCCGGCACAGATACGCAGTATTTT. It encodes CASSDTSGGAGTDTQYF.

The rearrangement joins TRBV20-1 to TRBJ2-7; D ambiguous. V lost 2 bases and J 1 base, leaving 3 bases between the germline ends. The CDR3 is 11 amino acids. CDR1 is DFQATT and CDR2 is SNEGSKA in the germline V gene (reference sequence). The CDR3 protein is CSARQSYEQYF. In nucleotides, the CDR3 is TGCAGTGCTAGACAGTCCTACGAGCAGTACTTC.

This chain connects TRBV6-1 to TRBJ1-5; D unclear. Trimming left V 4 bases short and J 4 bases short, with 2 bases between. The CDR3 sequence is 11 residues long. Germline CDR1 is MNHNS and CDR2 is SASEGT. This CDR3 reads CASSGNQPQHF. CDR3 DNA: TGTGCCAGCAGTGGTAATCAGCCCCAGCATTTT.

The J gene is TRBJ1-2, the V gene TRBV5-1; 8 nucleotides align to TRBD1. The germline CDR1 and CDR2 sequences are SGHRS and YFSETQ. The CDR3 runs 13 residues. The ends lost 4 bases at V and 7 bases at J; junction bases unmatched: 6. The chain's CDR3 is CASSISDRGGYTF. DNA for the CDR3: TGCGCCAGCAGCATATCCGACAGGGGTGGCTACACCTTC.

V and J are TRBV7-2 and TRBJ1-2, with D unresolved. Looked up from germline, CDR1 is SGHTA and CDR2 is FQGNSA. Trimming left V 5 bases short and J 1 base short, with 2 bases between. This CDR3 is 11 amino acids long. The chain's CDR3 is CASSRNYGYTF. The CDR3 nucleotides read TGTGCCAGCAGCCGTAACTATGGCTACACCTTC.

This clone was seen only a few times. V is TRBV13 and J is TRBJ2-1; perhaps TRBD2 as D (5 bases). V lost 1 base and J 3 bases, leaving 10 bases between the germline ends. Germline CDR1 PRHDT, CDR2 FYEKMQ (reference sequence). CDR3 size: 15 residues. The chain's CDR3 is CASSLEPGSYNEQFF. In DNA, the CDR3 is TGTGCCAGCAGCTTAGAGCCGGGGAGCTACAATGAGCAGTTCTTC.

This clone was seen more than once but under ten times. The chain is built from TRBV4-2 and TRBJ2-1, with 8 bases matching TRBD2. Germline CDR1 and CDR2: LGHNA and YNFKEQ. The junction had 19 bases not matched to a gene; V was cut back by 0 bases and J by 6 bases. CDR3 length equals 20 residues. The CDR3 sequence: CASSQDSSLSGTGRGNEQFF. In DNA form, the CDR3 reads TGTGCCAGCAGCCAAGATAGTTCTCTTAGCGGGACCGGGAGGGGCAATGAGCAGTTCTTC.

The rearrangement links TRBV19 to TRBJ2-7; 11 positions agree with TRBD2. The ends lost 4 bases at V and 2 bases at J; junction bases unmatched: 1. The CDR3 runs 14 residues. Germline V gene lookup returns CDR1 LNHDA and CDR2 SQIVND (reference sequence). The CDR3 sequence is CASSRGLAAYEQYF. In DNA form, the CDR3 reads TGTGCCAGTAGTAGGGGACTAGCGGCCTACGAGCAGTACTTC.

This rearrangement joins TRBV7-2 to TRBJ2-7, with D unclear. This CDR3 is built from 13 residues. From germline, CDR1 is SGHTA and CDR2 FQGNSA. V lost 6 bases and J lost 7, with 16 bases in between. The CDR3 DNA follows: TGTGCCAGCAGAATTTCCGGCGCCCGGGAGCAGTACTTC. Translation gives CASRISGAREQYF.

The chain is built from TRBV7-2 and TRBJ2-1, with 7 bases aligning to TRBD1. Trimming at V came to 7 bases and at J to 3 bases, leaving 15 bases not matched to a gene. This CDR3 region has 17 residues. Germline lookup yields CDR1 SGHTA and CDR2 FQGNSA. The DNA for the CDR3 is TGTGCCAGCAAGGGGCAGGGGGTCTCCCGGGGCTACAATGAGCAGTTCTTC. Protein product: CASKGQGVSRGYNEQFF.

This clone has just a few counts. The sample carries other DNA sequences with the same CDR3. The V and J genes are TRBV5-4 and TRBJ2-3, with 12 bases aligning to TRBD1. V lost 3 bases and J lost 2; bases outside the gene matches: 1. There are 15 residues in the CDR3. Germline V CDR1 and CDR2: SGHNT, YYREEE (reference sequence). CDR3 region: CASSWGQGATDTQYF. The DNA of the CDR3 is TGTGCCAGCAGCTGGGGACAGGGGGCCACAGATACGCAGTATTTT.

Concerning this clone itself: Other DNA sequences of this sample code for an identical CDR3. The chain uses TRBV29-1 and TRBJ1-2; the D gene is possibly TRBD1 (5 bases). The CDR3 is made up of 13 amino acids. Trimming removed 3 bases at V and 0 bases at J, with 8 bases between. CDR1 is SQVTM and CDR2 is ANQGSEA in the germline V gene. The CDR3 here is CSVDLGANYGYTF. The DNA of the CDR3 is TGCAGCGTTGATCTGGGGGCTAACTATGGCTACACCTTC.

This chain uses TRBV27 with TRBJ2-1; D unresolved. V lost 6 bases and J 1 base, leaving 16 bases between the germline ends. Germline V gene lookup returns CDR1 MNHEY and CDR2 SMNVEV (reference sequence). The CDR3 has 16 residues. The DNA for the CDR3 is TGTGCCAGCAGGATTGGGGTCGTGGGATCCTACAATGAGCAGTTCTTC. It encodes CASRIGVVGSYNEQFF.

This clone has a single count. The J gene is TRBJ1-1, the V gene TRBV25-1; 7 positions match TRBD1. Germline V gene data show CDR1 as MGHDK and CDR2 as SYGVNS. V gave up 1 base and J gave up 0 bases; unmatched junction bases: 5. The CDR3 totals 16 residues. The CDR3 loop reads CASSELGTDLNTEAFF. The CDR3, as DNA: TGTGCCAGCAGTGAATTGGGGACAGACCTGAACACTGAAGCTTTCTTT.